The TCR beta chain described here comes from a study of early T cells in non-severe SARS-CoV-2 infection. On the study more broadly: Unsorted whole-blood RNA was sequenced in bulk, leaving chains unpaired. Whole-study results and caveats: VDJdb-based annotation leaned toward anti-spike CD8 responses and missed private and CD4 specificities.

Researchers tagged individual cDNA molecules with unique molecular identifiers. MiXCR, run by TCRdb on the 5' RACE reads, gives a single entry per CDR3 protein. The sample has 30,000 to 40,000 distinct CDR3 sequences; approximately 7.9% are singletons. With respect to this clonotype: Its antigen is not known.

V shed 3 bases and J shed 0 bases, with 11 bases lying between them. Germline CDR1 LGHDT, CDR2 YNNKEL (reference sequence). The CDR3 loop spans 16 amino acids. The TCR was taken from an adult who was a healthcare worker with PCR-confirmed SARS-CoV-2 infection or an uninfected control (not recorded which). This chain connects TRBV3-1 to TRBJ1-4; D remains unclear. Sequenced material: whole blood, taken at baseline. The CDR3 sequence is CASSHFQTATNEKLFF. CDR3 sequence (DNA): TGTGCCAGCAGCCACTTTCAAACGGCAACTAATGAAAAACTGTTTTTT.